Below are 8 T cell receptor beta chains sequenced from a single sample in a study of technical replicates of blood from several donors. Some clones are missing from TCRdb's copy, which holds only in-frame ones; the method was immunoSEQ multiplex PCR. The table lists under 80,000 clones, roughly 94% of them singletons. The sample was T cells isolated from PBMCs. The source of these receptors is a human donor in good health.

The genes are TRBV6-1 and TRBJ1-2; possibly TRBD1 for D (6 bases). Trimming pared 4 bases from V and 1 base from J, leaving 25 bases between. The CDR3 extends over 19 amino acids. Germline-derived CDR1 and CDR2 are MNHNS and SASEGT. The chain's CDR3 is CASSGASLLGTSLNYGYTF. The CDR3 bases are TGTGCCAGCAGTGGGGCGTCCCTTCTGGGGACATCCCTTAACTATGGCTACACCTTC.

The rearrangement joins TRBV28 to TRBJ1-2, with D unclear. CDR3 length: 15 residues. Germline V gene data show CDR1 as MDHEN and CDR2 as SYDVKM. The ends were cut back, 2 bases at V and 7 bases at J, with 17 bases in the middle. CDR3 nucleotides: TGTGCCAGCAGTTTAATGTCCGGCGGCGGGCTTGGCTACACCTTC. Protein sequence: CASSLMSGGGLGYTF.

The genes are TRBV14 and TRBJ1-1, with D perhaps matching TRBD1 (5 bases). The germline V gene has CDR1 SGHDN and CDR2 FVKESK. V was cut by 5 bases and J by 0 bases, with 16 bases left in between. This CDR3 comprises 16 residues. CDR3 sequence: CASSSVHRPLNTEAFF. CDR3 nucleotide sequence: TGTGCCAGCAGCTCTGTTCACAGGCCCCTGAACACTGAAGCTTTCTTT.

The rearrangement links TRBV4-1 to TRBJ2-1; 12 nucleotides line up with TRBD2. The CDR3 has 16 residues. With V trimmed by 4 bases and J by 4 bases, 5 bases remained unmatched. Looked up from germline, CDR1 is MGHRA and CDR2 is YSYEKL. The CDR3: CASSPRLAGAYNEQFF. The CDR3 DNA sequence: TGCGCCAGCAGCCCCAGACTAGCGGGGGCATACAATGAGCAGTTCTTC.

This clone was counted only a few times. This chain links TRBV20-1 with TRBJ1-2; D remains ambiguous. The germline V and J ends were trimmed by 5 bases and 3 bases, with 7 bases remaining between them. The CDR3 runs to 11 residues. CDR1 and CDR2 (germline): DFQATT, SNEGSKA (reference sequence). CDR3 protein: CSAPVDYGYTF. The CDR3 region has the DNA TGCAGTGCTCCTGTTGACTATGGCTACACCTTC.

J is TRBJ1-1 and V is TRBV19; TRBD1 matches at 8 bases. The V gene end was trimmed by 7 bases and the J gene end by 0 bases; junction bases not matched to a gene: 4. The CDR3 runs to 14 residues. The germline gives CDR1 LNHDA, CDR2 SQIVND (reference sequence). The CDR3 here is CASTRTGMNTEAFF. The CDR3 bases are TGTGCCAGTACACGGACAGGGATGAACACTGAAGCTTTCTTT. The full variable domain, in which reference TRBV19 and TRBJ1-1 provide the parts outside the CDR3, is DGGITQSPKYLFRKEGQNVTLSCEQNLNHDAMYWYRQDPGQGLRLIYYSQIVNDFQKGDIAEGYSVSREKKESFPLTVTSAQKNPTAFYLCASTRTGMNTEAFFGQGTRLTVV.

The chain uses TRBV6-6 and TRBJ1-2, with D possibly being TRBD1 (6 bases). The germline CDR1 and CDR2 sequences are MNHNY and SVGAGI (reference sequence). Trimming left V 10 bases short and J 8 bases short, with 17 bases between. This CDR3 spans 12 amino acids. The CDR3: CAIFSGAWGYTF. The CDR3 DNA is TGTGCCATCTTCTCAGGGGCGTGGGGCTACACCTTC.

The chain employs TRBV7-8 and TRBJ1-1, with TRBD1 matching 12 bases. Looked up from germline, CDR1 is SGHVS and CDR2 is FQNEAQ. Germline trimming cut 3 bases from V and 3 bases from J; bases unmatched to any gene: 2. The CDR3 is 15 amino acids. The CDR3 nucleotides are TGTGCCAGCAGCTTGGGGGACAGGGGGCACACTGAAGCTTTCTTT. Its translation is CASSLGDRGHTEAFF. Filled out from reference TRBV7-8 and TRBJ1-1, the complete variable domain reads GAGVSQSPRYKVAKRGQDVALRCDPISGHVSLFWYQQALGQGPEFLTYFQNEAQLDKSGLPSDRFFAERPEGSVSTLKIQRTQQEDSAVYLCASSLGDRGHTEAFFGQGTRLTVV.